This TCR beta chain was obtained from a study of T cell changes during pregnancy in multiple sclerosis. Germline CDR1 GTSNPN, CDR2 SVGIG (reference sequence). V lost 3 bases and J 7 bases, leaving 9 bases between the germline ends. The length of the CDR3 is 11 residues. This clone is labeled medium-sized. Produced via immunoSEQ multiplex PCR; TCRdb's table is partial and in-frame only. The sample has about 47,000 clones; about 87% are singletons. The TCR was taken from a female donor with multiple sclerosis, enrolled in a pregnancy study. J is TRBJ1-1 and V is TRBV30; no firm D call. The sequences come from peripheral blood, collected in the first trimester of pregnancy. CDR3 DNA sequence: TGTGCCTGGAGCTGGGAGAATGAAGCTTTCTTT. Amino acids: CAWSWENEAFF. Together with reference TRBV30 and TRBJ1-1, the CDR3 gives the full variable domain: SQTIHQWPATLVQPVGSPLSLECTVEGTSNPNLYWYRQAAGRGLQLLFYSVGIGQISSEVPQNLSASRPQDRQFILSSKKLLLSDSGFYLCAWSWENEAFFGQGTRLTVV.